This T cell receptor (beta chain) was profiled in a study of T cell changes during pregnancy in multiple sclerosis (dated by TCRdb to between 2018 and 2021). As for the study more broadly: In women with multiple sclerosis, the researchers looked at how the T cell repertoire shifted as pregnancy progressed.

Library generation was performed with the immunoSEQ multiplex PCR assay. Imported from immuneACCESS, the table was reduced by TCRdb to in-frame sequences with V and J called. These copies leave out some clones; in studies compared against another copy, an unresolved V gene accounts for under half, and the cause of the remainder is not known. This sample is represented by some 68,000 clones; 80% to 95% of them were singletons. The ten largest clones represent 1.4% to 1.5% of the sample. From the germline V gene, CDR1 is MDHEN and CDR2 is SYDVKM. Inclusive of the bounding cysteine and phenylalanine, the CDR3 is 14 residues long. The read is trimmed to its CDR3 DNA, 42 bases read in frame from base 1. Trimming removed 6 bases from V and 3 bases from J, leaving 14 bases between the germline ends. Details on this clone: Its specific antigen is unknown. Base qualities were left out, and no much larger clone turns up one base away.

The material was peripheral blood, obtained in the second trimester of pregnancy. The receptor chain draws on TRBV28 and TRBJ1-2; the D gene is perhaps TRBD1, on 6 matching bases. The TCR comes from a female donor with multiple sclerosis, enrolled in a pregnancy study. The nucleotide sequence reads TGTGCCAGCAGCTCAACAGGGTGGGACTATGGCTACACCTTC. Translated, it reads CASSSTGWDYGYTF.